The clone carrying this T cell receptor beta chain was counted a few times. No antigen is known for it. The junction shows a germline mismatch at one end, possibly a read error. The germline V gene has CDR1 SGHDT and CDR2 YYEEEE. This CDR3 has 16 amino acids. This sample is drawn from a study of PD-1 blockade in classical Hodgkin lymphoma. On the study more broadly: Patients received nivolumab 3 mg/kg intravenously every 2 weeks. Whole-study results and caveats: Only CD4+ TCR diversity, not CD8+, had risen significantly by C4D1. It was reported that newly diagnosed patients had less baseline TCR diversity than healthy donors. Newly diagnosed patients had diversity similar to the baseline diversity of complete responders.

Each of the patients experienced relapse following autologous stem cell transplantation, and their brentuximab vedotin exposure differed. The data were produced by immunoSEQ multiplex PCR, yet TCRdb's version contains in-frame clones alone and is incomplete. The sample shows fewer than 7,500 clones, about 75% of them seen only once. Source: peripheral blood mononuclear cells (PBMCs), taken before the second cycle of nivolumab. The sequence derives from a human donor with classical Hodgkin lymphoma. V usage is TRBV5-6 and J usage is TRBJ2-1; no reliable D call. The CDR3 sequence: CASSLVRVLPYNELFF. Written as DNA, the CDR3 is TGTGCCAGCAGCTTGGTTCGGGTCCTCCCCTACAATGAGCTGTTCTTC.